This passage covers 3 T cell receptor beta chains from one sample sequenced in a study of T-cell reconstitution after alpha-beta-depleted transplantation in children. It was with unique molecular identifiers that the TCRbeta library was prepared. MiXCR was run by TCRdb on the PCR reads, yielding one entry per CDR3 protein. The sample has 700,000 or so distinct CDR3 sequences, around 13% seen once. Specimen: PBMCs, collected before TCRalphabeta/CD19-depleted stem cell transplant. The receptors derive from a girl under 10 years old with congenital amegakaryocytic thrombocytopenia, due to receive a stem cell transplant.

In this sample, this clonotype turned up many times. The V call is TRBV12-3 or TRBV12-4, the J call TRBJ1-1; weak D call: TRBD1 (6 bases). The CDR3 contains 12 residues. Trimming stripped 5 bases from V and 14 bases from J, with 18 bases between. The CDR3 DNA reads TGTGCCAGCAGTGCGACCGGGACACCCATCTTCTTT. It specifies CASSATGTPIFF.

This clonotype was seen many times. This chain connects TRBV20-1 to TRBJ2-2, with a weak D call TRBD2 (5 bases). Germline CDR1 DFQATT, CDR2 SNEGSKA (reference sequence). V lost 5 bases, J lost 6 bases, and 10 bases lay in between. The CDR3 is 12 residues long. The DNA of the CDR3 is TGCAGTGCTTTCACTAGGGCCGGGGAGCTGTTTTTT. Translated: CSAFTRAGELFF.

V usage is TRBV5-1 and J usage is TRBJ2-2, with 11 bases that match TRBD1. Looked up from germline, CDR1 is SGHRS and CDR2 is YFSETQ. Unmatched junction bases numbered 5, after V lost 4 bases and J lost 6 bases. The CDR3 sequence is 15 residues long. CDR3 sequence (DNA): TGCGCCAGCAGCACGGACAGGGGGCCTCCCGGGGAGCTGTTTTTT. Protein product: CASSTDRGPPGELFF. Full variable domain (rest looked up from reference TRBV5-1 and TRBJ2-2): KAGVTQTPRYLIKTRGQQVTLSCSPISGHRSVSWYQQTPGQGLQFLFEYFSETQRNKGNFPGRFSGRQFSNSRSEMNVSTLELGDSALYLCASSTDRGPPGELFFGEGSRLTVL.